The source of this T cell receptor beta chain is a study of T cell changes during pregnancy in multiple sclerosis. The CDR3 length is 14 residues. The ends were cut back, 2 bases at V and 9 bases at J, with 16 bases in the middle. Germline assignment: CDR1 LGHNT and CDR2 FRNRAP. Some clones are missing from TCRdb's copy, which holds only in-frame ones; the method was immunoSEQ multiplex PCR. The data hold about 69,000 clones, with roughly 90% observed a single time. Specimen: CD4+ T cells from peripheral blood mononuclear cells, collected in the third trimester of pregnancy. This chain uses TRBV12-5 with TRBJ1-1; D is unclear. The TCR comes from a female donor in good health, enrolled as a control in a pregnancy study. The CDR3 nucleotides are TGTGCTAGTGGTTTGTCCACCCGAGGCAAAAAAGCTTTCTTT. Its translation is CASGLSTRGKKAFF.